The sequence of this T cell receptor (beta chain) was determined in a study of shared clonotypes between healthy human individuals. On the study more broadly: Each donor had three CD4 naive, three CD4 memory, two CD8 naive and one CD8 memory plate.

About this clone: The antigen is unknown.

This table comes from immunoSEQ multiplex PCR, and its TCRdb copy is limited to in-frame clones, with some not included. Among 2 million to 2.5 million clones listed, 95% were seen once. Subsets obtained from CD4+ cells comprised CD45RA+ naive and CD45RA-negative memory cells. Study-wide findings and caveats: Represented diversity, genetic and exposure-history alike, was limited by few donors. Sampling covered nothing but blood. Tissue TCR repertoires likely differ from those found in blood.

The source is a man aged 18-30 years in good health. Material for sequencing was naive CD4+ T cells sorted from blood. Described subset: CD45RA+ positively selected.

Here the CDR3 reads CASSERDNTEAFF. The CDR3 coding sequence is TGTGCCAGCAGTGAGCGGGACAACACTGAAGCTTTCTTT. The chain uses TRBV25-1 and TRBJ1-1; D perhaps matches TRBD1 (5 bases). The germline CDR1 and CDR2 sequences are MGHDK and SYGVNS. Trimming took 3 bases from V and 2 from J, leaving 7 bases between them. CDR3 length equals 13 residues.